The clone carrying this T cell receptor (beta chain) was seen only a few times. The data were obtained in a study of blood T cell repertoires in COVID-19. Study as a whole: Donors in the United States, Italy and Spain gave samples during acute or convalescent COVID-19.

Sequenced by immunoSEQ multiplex PCR; TCRdb stores in-frame clones only, minus some. Among roughly 380,000 clones listed, more than 75% were seen once. There are 18 residues in the CDR3. Trimming cost V 1 base and J 1 base; bases outside gene matches: 9. The germline gives CDR1 SGHVS, CDR2 FQNEAQ. The receptor comes from a woman between 25 and 40 years old who had recovered from COVID-19. The chain links TRBV7-8 to TRBJ1-5; 8 nucleotides line up with TRBD1. The sequenced material came from PBMCs or T cells enriched from blood (not recorded which). The CDR3 DNA reads as TGTGCCAGCAGCTTAGACTGGACAGGGTTCGCCAGCAATCAGCCCCAGCATTTT. Its translation is CASSLDWTGFASNQPQHF.